Listed here are 23 T cell receptor beta chains from one sample, sequenced in a study of blood T cell repertoires in COVID-19. TCRdb's copy holds only in-frame clones and misses some; the assay was immunoSEQ multiplex PCR. The sample includes approximately 72,000 clones, approximately 88% seen only once; the top ten take approximately 8.8%. The source material was peripheral blood. These receptors came from a man aged 45-65 years with active COVID-19.

The chain joins TRBV19 to TRBJ1-3; no firm D call. Looked up from germline, CDR1 is LNHDA and CDR2 is SQIVND (reference sequence). This CDR3 spans 14 amino acids. With 3 bases removed from V and 5 bases from J, the gap between germline ends came to 11 bases. In DNA form, the CDR3 reads TGTGCCAGTAGTATGGGAGGGTTTCGAAACACCATATATTTT. Translated, it gives CASSMGGFRNTIYF.

The rearrangement uses TRBV4-3 and TRBJ1-4; 11 nucleotides agree with TRBD1. The CDR3 sequence is 15 residues long. Germline lookup yields CDR1 LGHNA and CDR2 YSLEER. The trim removed 3 bases at V and 7 bases at J, leaving 4 bases unmatched. DNA for the CDR3: TGCGCCAGCAGCCAGGGACAGGGGGGCGGTGAAAAACTGTTTTTT. Translated: CASSQGQGGGEKLFF.

The chain joins TRBV27 to TRBJ1-2; 9 bases are shared with TRBD1. The CDR3 runs 14 residues. V lost 5 bases to trimming and J lost 8 bases; unmatched junction nucleotides: 9. Germline assignment: CDR1 MNHEY and CDR2 SMNVEV (reference sequence). CDR3 DNA: TGTGCCAGCAGTCCGGGACAGGGCCCGTGGGGCTACACCTTC. Translated, it gives CASSPGQGPWGYTF.

This clone was counted many times. The chain carries TRBV19 and TRBJ1-4; 7 bases match TRBD1. J was trimmed by 3 bases and V by 7 bases; bases with no gene match: 11. CDR1 LNHDA and CDR2 SQIVND come from the germline V gene (reference sequence). The CDR3 has 16 residues. This CDR3 reads CASKGDRAEANEKLFF. CDR3 DNA sequence: TGTGCCAGTAAGGGCGACAGGGCGGAGGCTAATGAAAAACTGTTTTTT.

The chain combines TRBV29-1 with TRBJ2-1, with TRBD1 identical over 7 bases. The V gene end was trimmed by 3 bases and the J gene end by 7 bases; junction bases not matched to a gene: 9. The length of the CDR3 is 14 residues. The germline V gene encodes CDR1 SQVTM and CDR2 ANQGSEA. CDR3 DNA: TGCAGCGTTGATAGAGACAGGGTTGATAATGAGCAGTTCTTC. As protein: CSVDRDRVDNEQFF.

This clone was recorded once. V usage is TRBV5-1 and J usage is TRBJ2-5; no clear D. Trimming took 0 bases from V and 5 from J, leaving 14 bases between them. Germline CDR1 is SGHRS and CDR2 is YFSETQ. This CDR3 region has 15 residues. In DNA form, the CDR3 reads TGCGCCAGCAGCTTGGGGGCCCCTGGGTTGGAGACCCAGTACTTC. This gives the protein CASSLGAPGLETQYF.

The chain carries TRBV5-1 and TRBJ1-2, with 10 bases fitting TRBD1. Germline CDR1 SGHRS, CDR2 YFSETQ. The CDR3 is 15 residues long. The V gene end was trimmed by 7 bases and the J gene end by 3 bases; junction bases not matched to a gene: 9. Written as DNA, the CDR3 is TGCGCCAGCTGCAACGGGGGGACAGGGGACTATGGCTACACCTTC. This sequence encodes CASCNGGTGDYGYTF.

The V gene is TRBV4-1, the J gene TRBJ1-2; D possibly corresponds to TRBD1 (5 bases). CDR3 length: 17 amino acids. Per the germline V gene, CDR1 is MGHRA and CDR2 is YSYEKL. Between the trimmed V and J ends, which lost 1 base and 2 bases, there was a span of 17 bases. The CDR3 protein is CASSQAQGRAENYGYTF. The CDR3 nucleotides are TGCGCCAGCAGCCAAGCGCAGGGTAGGGCGGAGAACTATGGCTACACCTTC.

This clone was detected only once. The gene calls are TRBV6-5 and TRBJ2-5, with a tentative D call TRBD2 (7 bases). The CDR3 runs to 14 residues. Trimming cost V 10 bases and J 4 bases, with 19 bases left between them. The germline gives CDR1 MNHEY, CDR2 SVGAGI. The CDR3 nucleotides read TGTGCCACCGAAGGGGGGGGGCTGGGAGAGACCCAGTACTTC. Protein sequence: CATEGGGLGETQYF.

The rearrangement joins TRBV2 to TRBJ1-6; possibly TRBD1 for D (6 bases). The CDR3 length is 14 residues. Germline loops: CDR1 SNHLY, CDR2 FYNNEI. Trimming pared 4 bases from V and 6 bases from J, leaving 10 bases between. This CDR3 reads CASSADSSNSPLHF. As DNA, the CDR3 is TGTGCCAGCAGTGCGGACAGTTCTAATTCACCCCTCCACTTT.

The chain joins TRBV10-1 to TRBJ2-3; D remains unclear. The V and J ends lost 6 bases and 0 bases respectively, with 13 bases between them. This CDR3 spans 15 amino acids. The germline V gene encodes CDR1 WNHNN and CDR2 SYGVQD (reference sequence). The CDR3 is CASSHGGGSTDTQYF. The DNA of the CDR3 is TGCGCCAGCAGCCACGGCGGCGGTAGCACAGATACGCAGTATTTT.

The chain carries TRBV29-1 and TRBJ2-1; D is ambiguous. The CDR3 spans 11 residues. V lost 2 bases to trimming and J lost 7 bases, with 6 bases between them. CDR1 SQVTM and CDR2 ANQGSEA come from the germline V gene. This CDR3 reads CSVENRNEQFF. The CDR3 DNA follows: TGCAGCGTTGAAAATCGGAATGAGCAGTTCTTC.

This clone was picked up a small number of times. The V call is TRBV19, the J call TRBJ1-5; no firm D call. This CDR3 is built from 14 residues. Per germline, CDR1 LNHDA and CDR2 SQIVND (reference sequence). Trimming stripped 6 bases from V and 5 bases from J, with 14 bases between. The CDR3 spells CASSSTAGYQPQHF. The CDR3 DNA reads TGTGCCAGTAGCTCAACGGCAGGCTATCAGCCCCAGCATTTT.

The chain employs TRBV7-9 and TRBJ2-2, with TRBD1 matching over 10 bases. This CDR3 is built from 17 residues. With V trimmed by 2 bases and J by 3 bases, 6 bases remained unmatched. Germline values: CDR1 SEHNR, CDR2 FQNEAQ (reference sequence). CDR3 region: CASSLWDRGRDTGELFF. DNA for the CDR3: TGTGCCAGCAGCTTATGGGACAGGGGCAGAGACACCGGGGAGCTGTTTTTT.

V gene TRBV7-2 combines with J gene TRBJ2-7, with 9 bases lining up with TRBD1. Germline assignment: CDR1 SGHTA and CDR2 FQGNSA. Trimming took 3 bases from V and 1 from J; bases not matched to a gene: 4. The CDR3 sequence is 15 residues long. Here the CDR3 DNA reads TGTGCCAGCAGCTTCGGACAGGGGACTTCCTACGAGCAGTACTTC. Its translation: CASSFGQGTSYEQYF.

The chain links TRBV11-2 to TRBJ1-6; 7 bases align to TRBD1. V was pared by 11 bases and J by 7 bases, with 14 bases of the junction left unmatched. The CDR3 length is 15 residues. Germline assignment: CDR1 SGHAT and CDR2 FQNNGV. The CDR3 is CAAQLSGTANSPLHF. The CDR3, as DNA: TGTGCCGCTCAGCTCTCTGGGACAGCAAATTCACCCCTCCACTTT.

This chain connects TRBV15 to TRBJ2-7, with a tentative D call TRBD2 (5 bases). From germline, CDR1 is LNHNV and CDR2 YYDKDF (reference sequence). The CDR3 contains 12 residues. V shed 3 bases and J shed 5 bases, with 8 bases lying between them. The CDR3 coding sequence is TGTGCCACCAGCAGGGACTTCCACGAGCAGTACTTC. This encodes CATSRDFHEQYF.

The chain uses TRBV15 and TRBJ1-2; no firm D call. This CDR3 is built from 14 residues. Trimming left V 5 bases short and J 7 bases short, with 17 bases between. Germline loops: CDR1 LNHNV, CDR2 YYDKDF (reference sequence). The CDR3 here is CATSLPLGRSGYTF. In nucleotides, the CDR3 is TGTGCCACCAGCTTACCCCTTGGGCGAAGTGGCTACACCTTC. The full variable domain, rest sourced from reference TRBV15 and TRBJ1-2, is DAMVIQNPRYQVTQFGKPVTLSCSQTLNHNVMYWYQQKSSQAPKLLFHYYDKDFNNEADTPDNFQSRRPNTSFCFLDIRSPGLGDTAMYLCATSLPLGRSGYTFGSGTRLTVV.

The rearrangement links TRBV30 to TRBJ1-1; 8 bases fit TRBD1. The CDR3 covers 12 residues. The V and J ends lost 1 base and 11 bases, in that order; junction bases with no gene match: 6. Per germline, CDR1 GTSNPN and CDR2 SVGIG (reference sequence). CDR3 region: CAWSATGGVAFF. The CDR3 coding sequence is TGTGCCTGGAGTGCTACAGGGGGTGTGGCTTTCTTT.

This clone appeared a single time. The DNA for the CDR3 is TGTGCCAGCAGTGAGTTCGGGACAGGGTCTGGCTACACCTTC. Translation: CASSEFGTGSGYTF. The chain is built from TRBV2 and TRBJ1-2; 9 nucleotides align to TRBD1. From germline, CDR1 is SNHLY and CDR2 FYNNEI. The CDR3 has 14 residues. Trimming removed 3 bases from V and 7 bases from J; junction bases left unmatched: 6.

The chain carries TRBV7-2 and TRBJ1-3; 8 positions match TRBD1. The CDR3 loop spans 14 amino acids. The junction had 8 bases not matched to a gene; V was cut back by 5 bases and J by 8 bases. From germline, CDR1 is SGHTA and CDR2 FQGNSA. CDR3 bases: TGTGCCAGCAGCCCCCGGACAGGGCGTGACACCATATATTTT. Amino acids: CASSPRTGRDTIYF.

This chain connects TRBV30 to TRBJ1-4; no clear D gene. Germline CDR1 and CDR2: GTSNPN and SVGIG (reference sequence). Deletions cut 2 bases from V and 5 bases from J, with 9 bases between. CDR3 length equals 13 residues. As DNA, the CDR3 is TGTGCCTGGAGTAGGGAGCCGAATGAAAAACTGTTTTTT. Translating gives CAWSREPNEKLFF. Together with reference TRBV30 and TRBJ1-4, the CDR3 gives the full variable domain: SQTIHQWPATLVQPVGSPLSLECTVEGTSNPNLYWYRQAAGRGLQLLFYSVGIGQISSEVPQNLSASRPQDRQFILSSKKLLLSDSGFYLCAWSREPNEKLFFGSGTQLSVL.

This chain connects TRBV7-9 to TRBJ2-3; 7 nucleotides line up with TRBD1. This CDR3 has 14 amino acids. Trimming at V came to 10 bases and at J to 0 bases, leaving 7 bases not matched to a gene. CDR1 and CDR2 from the germline V gene are SEHNR and FQNEAQ (reference sequence). CDR3 sequence (DNA): TGTGCCACTCTGCAGGGGGTAAGCACAGATACGCAGTATTTT. Translated: CATLQGVSTDTQYF.